The 18 T cell receptor beta chains in this list originate from one sample, sequenced in a study of control samples from healthy donors and cancer patients. Only in-frame clones appear in the TCRdb table, and some are missing; sequencing was by immunoSEQ multiplex PCR. The sample has about 89,000 clones; roughly 86% are singletons. The sequenced sample was blood. The source of these receptors is a man aged 25 to 40 in good health.

This clone was recorded once. The chain employs TRBV25-1 and TRBJ1-2; 8 bases agree with TRBD1. The germline V gene has CDR1 MGHDK and CDR2 SYGVNS. The CDR3 sequence is 15 residues long. J lost 4 bases, V lost 5 bases, and 9 bases had no gene match. The CDR3 DNA sequence: TGTGCCAGCAGTCCACAGGGGGTCTGGTCCTATGGCTACACCTTC. Protein sequence: CASSPQGVWSYGYTF.

J is TRBJ1-2 and V is TRBV4-1; the match to TRBD1 covers 8 bases. The V gene end was trimmed by 1 base and the J gene end by 2 bases; junction bases not matched to a gene: 3. Germline-derived CDR1 and CDR2 are MGHRA and YSYEKL. The CDR3 consists of 15 residues. The CDR3: CASSQGTGINYGYTF. For the CDR3, the DNA is TGCGCCAGCAGCCAAGGGACAGGGATCAACTATGGCTACACCTTC.

The chain employs TRBV18 and TRBJ2-1; D is perhaps TRBD1 (7 bases). The V gene's germline CDR1 is KGHSH and CDR2 LQKENI. The CDR3 covers 16 residues. V shed 2 bases and J shed 1 base, with 12 bases lying between them. CDR3 sequence reads: CASSPYPGGSYNEQFF. The CDR3 nucleotides read TGTGCCAGCTCACCATATCCAGGGGGGTCCTACAATGAGCAGTTCTTC. Variable domain in full (rest from reference TRBV18 and TRBJ2-1): NAGVMQNPRHLVRRRGQEARLRCSPMKGHSHVYWYRQLPEEGLKFMVYLQKENIIDESGMPKERFSAEFPKEGPSILRIQQVVRGDSAAYFCASSPYPGGSYNEQFFGPGTRLTVL.

The chain joins TRBV12-5 to TRBJ2-1; D gene unclear. The germline CDR1 and CDR2 sequences are LGHNT and FRNRAP. This CDR3 spans 17 amino acids. Trimming pared 5 bases from V and 7 bases from J, leaving 24 bases between. CDR3 coding DNA: TGTGCTAGTGGTCCGTCCCCGCTTCACCCAGTTGGTAATGAGCAGTTCTTC. This sequence encodes CASGPSPLHPVGNEQFF.

This chain connects TRBV5-6 to TRBJ1-1, with D unresolved. The germline V gene has CDR1 SGHDT and CDR2 YYEEEE. The CDR3 covers 14 residues. V shed 4 bases and J shed 0 bases, with 10 bases lying between them. The CDR3 bases are TGTGCCAGCAGCAGACGACAAATGAACACTGAAGCTTTCTTT. Protein sequence: CASSRRQMNTEAFF. Complete variable domain (other parts from reference TRBV5-6 and TRBJ1-1): DAGVTQSPTHLIKTRGQQVTLRCSPKSGHDTVSWYQQALGQGPQFIFQYYEEEERQRGNFPDRFSGHQFPNYSSELNVNALLLGDSALYLCASSRRQMNTEAFFGQGTRLTVV.

This chain connects TRBV7-6 to TRBJ2-7, with D perhaps TRBD1 or TRBD2 (6 bases each). The germline V and J ends were trimmed by 2 bases and 4 bases, with 15 bases remaining between them. The V gene's germline CDR1 is SGHVS and CDR2 FNYEAQ. The CDR3 is 15 amino acids. The CDR3 region is CASSLTDEGGYEQYF. CDR3 bases: TGTGCCAGCAGCTTAACGGACGAGGGGGGTTACGAGCAGTACTTC.

The chain uses TRBV12-5 and TRBJ2-2; 7 bases fit TRBD1. The CDR3 length is 14 residues. V trimming: 7 bases; J trimming: 7 bases; junction bases outside the gene matches: 9. Germline lookup yields CDR1 LGHNT and CDR2 FRNRAP. The CDR3: CASAGDRWGGELFF. In DNA, the CDR3 is TGTGCTAGTGCCGGGGACAGATGGGGCGGGGAGCTGTTTTTT.

V and J are TRBV4-2 and TRBJ2-3, with 7 nucleotides matching TRBD1. From germline, CDR1 is LGHNA and CDR2 YNFKEQ. V gave up 1 base and J gave up 3 bases; unmatched junction bases: 7. This CDR3 contains 16 residues. CDR3 residues: CASSQGNRGLTDTQYF. CDR3 DNA sequence: TGTGCCAGCAGCCAAGGAAACAGGGGTTTAACAGATACGCAGTATTTT.

The rearrangement links TRBV7-8 to TRBJ1-2, with D hard to call. Germline V gene sequence: CDR1 SGHVS, CDR2 FQNEAQ. The germline V and J ends were trimmed by 3 bases and 7 bases, with 15 bases remaining between them. This CDR3 is 14 amino acids long. CDR3: CASSFHREGGGYTF. The CDR3 DNA follows: TGTGCCAGCAGCTTTCATAGGGAGGGAGGTGGCTACACCTTC.

The chain is built from TRBV4-2 and TRBJ1-2, with a possible D match to TRBD1 (6 bases). Trimming cost V 2 bases and J 3 bases, with 7 bases left between them. The CDR3 is 13 amino acids. The germline gives CDR1 LGHNA, CDR2 YNFKEQ. CDR3 in amino acids: CASSQPGDYGYTF. CDR3 nucleotides: TGTGCCAGCAGCCAACCAGGGGACTATGGCTACACCTTC.

The chain is built from TRBV6-1 and TRBJ1-2; tentative D call: TRBD1 (5 bases). Trimming stripped 1 base from V and 7 bases from J, with 10 bases between. CDR3 length: 13 amino acids. In germline, CDR1 is MNHNS, CDR2 SASEGT. The CDR3 loop is CASSEVSGGGYTF. CDR3 coding DNA: TGTGCCAGCAGTGAAGTATCGGGGGGTGGCTACACCTTC.

The V call is TRBV7-2, the J call TRBJ1-2; no definite D call. The V end was cut by 5 bases, the J end by 7 bases, with 17 bases between. The CDR3 runs 14 residues. Looked up from germline, CDR1 is SGHTA and CDR2 is FQGNSA. CDR3 nucleotide sequence: TGTGCCAGCAGCCCCACGCGGGGTTATGGTGGCTACACCTTC. Translating it yields CASSPTRGYGGYTF.

The gene calls are TRBV12-5 and TRBJ1-2; 8 bases map to TRBD1. The CDR3 sequence is 16 residues long. Germline values: CDR1 LGHNT, CDR2 FRNRAP. Unmatched junction bases numbered 7, after V lost 1 base and J lost 3 bases. CDR3 DNA sequence: TGTGCTAGTGGTTTGGAGCCAACACAGGGGGACTATGGCTACACCTTC. Encoded protein: CASGLEPTQGDYGYTF.

The CDR3 DNA is TGTGCCAGCAGTTTGGTGGTCGACACTGAAGCTTTCTTT. Its protein product is CASSLVVDTEAFF. The chain joins TRBV12-3 or TRBV12-4 to TRBJ1-1; D is unresolved. The CDR3 covers 13 residues. V lost 3 bases to trimming and J lost 3 bases, with 8 bases between them.

This chain links TRBV29-1 with TRBJ2-7; TRBD2 matches 9 bases. After removal of 4 bases from V and 5 bases from J, the junction contained 6 bases not matched to a gene. From germline, CDR1 is SQVTM and CDR2 ANQGSEA. This CDR3 is built from 13 residues. CDR3 in amino acids: CSVVIAGVHEQYF. The CDR3 coding sequence is TGCAGCGTTGTAATAGCGGGGGTCCACGAGCAGTACTTC.

The CDR3 DNA reads as TGTGCCAGTAGGAATGGACAAAACTATGGCTACACCTTC. Residues: CASRNGQNYGYTF. The chain links TRBV19 to TRBJ1-2, with D possibly TRBD1 on 5 matching bases. V lost 6 bases to trimming and J lost 2 bases, with 10 bases between them. The CDR3 is 13 residues long. CDR1 and CDR2 from the germline V gene are LNHDA and SQIVND (reference sequence).

This clone was counted a single time. V usage is TRBV5-1 and J usage is TRBJ1-2, with a possible D match to TRBD1 (5 bases). CDR3 size: 14 residues. Germline V gene sequence: CDR1 SGHRS, CDR2 YFSETQ. Trimming took 0 bases from V and 7 from J, leaving 13 bases between them. CDR3 sequence: CASSLDRRGGGYTF. CDR3 in DNA: TGCGCCAGCAGCTTGGATAGAAGGGGCGGTGGCTACACCTTC.

This clone has just one count. The chain recombines TRBV30 with TRBJ2-3; D is ambiguous. The CDR3 is 14 amino acids. The V end was cut by 3 bases, the J end by 2 bases, with 12 bases between. Per germline, CDR1 GTSNPN and CDR2 SVGIG (reference sequence). The CDR3 DNA is TGTGCCTGGAGGGCTTCCCCCAACACAGATACGCAGTATTTT. The encoded protein is CAWRASPNTDTQYF.